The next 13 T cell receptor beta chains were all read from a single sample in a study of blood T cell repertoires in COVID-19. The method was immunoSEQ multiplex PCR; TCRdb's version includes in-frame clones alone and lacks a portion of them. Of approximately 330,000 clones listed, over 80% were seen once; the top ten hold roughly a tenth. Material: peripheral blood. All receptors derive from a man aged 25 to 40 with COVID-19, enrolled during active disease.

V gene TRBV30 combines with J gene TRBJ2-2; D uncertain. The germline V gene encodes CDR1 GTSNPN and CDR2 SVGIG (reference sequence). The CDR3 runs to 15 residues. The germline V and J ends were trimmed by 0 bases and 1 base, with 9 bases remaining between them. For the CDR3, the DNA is TGTGCCTGGAGTGTACGTGCGCTGAACACCGGGGAGCTGTTTTTT. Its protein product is CAWSVRALNTGELFF.

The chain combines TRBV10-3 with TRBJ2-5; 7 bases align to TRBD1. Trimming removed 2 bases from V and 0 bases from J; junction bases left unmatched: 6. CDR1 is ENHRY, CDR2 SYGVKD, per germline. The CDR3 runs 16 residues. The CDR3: CAISEPLQGNQETQYF. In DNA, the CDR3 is TGTGCCATCAGTGAGCCTTTACAGGGGAACCAAGAGACCCAGTACTTC.

The CDR3 sequence is CASSLQAGDEQFF. DNA of the CDR3: TGCGCCAGCAGCTTGCAAGCAGGCGATGAGCAGTTCTTC. The chain employs TRBV5-1 and TRBJ2-1; D gene unclear. With 1 base removed from V and 8 bases from J, the gap between germline ends came to 10 bases. Germline V gives CDR1 SGHRS, CDR2 YFSETQ. This CDR3 is built from 13 residues.

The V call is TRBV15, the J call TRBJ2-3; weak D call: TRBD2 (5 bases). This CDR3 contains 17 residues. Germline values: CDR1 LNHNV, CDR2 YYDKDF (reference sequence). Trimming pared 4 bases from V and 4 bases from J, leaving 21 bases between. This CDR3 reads CATSTPGDRFTADTQYF. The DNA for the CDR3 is TGTGCCACCAGCACCCCCGGGGATAGATTCACCGCAGATACGCAGTATTTT.

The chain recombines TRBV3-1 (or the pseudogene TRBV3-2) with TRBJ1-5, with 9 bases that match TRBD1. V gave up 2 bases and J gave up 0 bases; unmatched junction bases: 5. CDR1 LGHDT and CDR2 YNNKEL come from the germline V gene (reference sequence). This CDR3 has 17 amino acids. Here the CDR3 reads CASSQYSGQGSNQPQHF. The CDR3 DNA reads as TGTGCCAGCAGCCAATATTCGGGACAGGGTAGCAATCAGCCCCAGCATTTT.

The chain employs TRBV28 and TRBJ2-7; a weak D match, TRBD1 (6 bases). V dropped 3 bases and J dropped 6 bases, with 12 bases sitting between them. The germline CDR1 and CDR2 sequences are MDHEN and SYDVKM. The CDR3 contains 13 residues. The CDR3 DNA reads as TGTGCCAGCAGTTTCTTCAGGGGCGGCGAGCAGTACTTC. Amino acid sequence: CASSFFRGGEQYF.

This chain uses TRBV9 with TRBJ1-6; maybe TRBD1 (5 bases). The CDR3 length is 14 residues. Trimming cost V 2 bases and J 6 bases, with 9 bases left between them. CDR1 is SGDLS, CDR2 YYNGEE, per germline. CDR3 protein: CASSVDSSNSPLHF. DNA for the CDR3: TGTGCCAGCAGCGTTGACAGTTCTAATTCACCCCTCCACTTT.

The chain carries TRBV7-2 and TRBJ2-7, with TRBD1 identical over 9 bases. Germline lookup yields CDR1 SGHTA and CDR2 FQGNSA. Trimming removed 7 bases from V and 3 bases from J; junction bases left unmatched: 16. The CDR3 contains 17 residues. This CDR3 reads CASMGGVNRGLIYEQYF. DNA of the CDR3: TGTGCCAGCATGGGGGGTGTGAACAGGGGGCTAATCTACGAGCAGTACTTC.

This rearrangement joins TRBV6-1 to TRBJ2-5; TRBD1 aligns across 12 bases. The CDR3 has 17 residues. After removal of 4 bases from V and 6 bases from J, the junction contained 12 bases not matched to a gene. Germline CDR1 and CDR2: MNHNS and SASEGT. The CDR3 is CASSAPPGQGAGKTQYF. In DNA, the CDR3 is TGTGCCAGCAGTGCTCCGCCGGGACAGGGGGCAGGAAAGACCCAGTACTTC.

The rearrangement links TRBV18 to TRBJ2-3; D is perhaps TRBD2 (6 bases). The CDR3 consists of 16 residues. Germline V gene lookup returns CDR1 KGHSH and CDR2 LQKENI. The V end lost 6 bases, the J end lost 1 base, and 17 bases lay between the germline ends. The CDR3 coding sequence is TGTGCCAGCTCCCCCTTCGAGGCTAGCGGCACAGATACGCAGTATTTT. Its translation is CASSPFEASGTDTQYF. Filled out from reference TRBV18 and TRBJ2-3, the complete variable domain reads NAGVMQNPRHLVRRRGQEARLRCSPMKGHSHVYWYRQLPEEGLKFMVYLQKENIIDESGMPKERFSAEFPKEGPSILRIQQVVRGDSAAYFCASSPFEASGTDTQYFGPGTRLTVL.

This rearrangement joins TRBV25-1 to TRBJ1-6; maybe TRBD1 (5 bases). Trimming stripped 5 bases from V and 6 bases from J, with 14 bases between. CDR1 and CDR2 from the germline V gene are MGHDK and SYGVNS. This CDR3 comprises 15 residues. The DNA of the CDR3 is TGTGCCAGCAGTCGGCAGGGTTACGGTAATTCACCCCTCCACTTT. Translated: CASSRQGYGNSPLHF.

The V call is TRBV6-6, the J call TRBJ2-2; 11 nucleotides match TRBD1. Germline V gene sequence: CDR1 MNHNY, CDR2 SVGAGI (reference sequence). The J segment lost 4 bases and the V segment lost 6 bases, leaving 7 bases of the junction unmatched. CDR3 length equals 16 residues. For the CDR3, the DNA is TGTGCCAGCAGGGCATCCGGGACAGGGGGCACCGGGGAGCTGTTTTTT. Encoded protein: CASRASGTGGTGELFF.

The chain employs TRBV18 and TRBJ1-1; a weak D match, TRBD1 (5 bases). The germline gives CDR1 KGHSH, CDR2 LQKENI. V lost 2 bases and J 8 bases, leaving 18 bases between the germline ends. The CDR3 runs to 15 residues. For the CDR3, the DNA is TGTGCCAGCTCACCAGTCGGTAGGGGTGGTATCGAAGCTTTCTTT. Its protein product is CASSPVGRGGIEAFF.